The present T cell receptor (beta chain) was sequenced within a study of OX40 agonist ivuxolimab in advanced cancers. Across the whole study: Prior checkpoint blockade (anti-PD-1, anti-PD-L1 or anti-CTLA-4) was permitted; around 40% had it.

Measured with immunoSEQ multiplex PCR; TCRdb has only the in-frame clones, and not every one. The table shows more than 20,000 clones, with roughly 70% occurring only once. Study-level findings and limits: Among patients with partial responses at 0.1-3.0 mg/kg, clonal expansion was among the lowest. In the expanded peripheral T cells, antigen specificity was never determined.

This clone was recorded a few times. As yet, its antigen is unknown. Germline V lookup: CDR1 SQVTM, CDR2 ANQGSEA. V was clipped by 1 base and J by 4 bases, with 10 bases between them. The CDR3 has 14 amino acids. Anyone with autoimmune disease history or systemic immunosuppression was excluded. Sequenced material: CD4+ or CD8+ T cells sorted from blood, taken in a trial of the OX40 agonist ivuxolimab. The sequence was collected from an adult with an advanced solid tumor such as melanoma, head and neck, liver or kidney cancer. The genes are TRBV29-1 and TRBJ2-2; D is possibly TRBD2 (6 bases). CDR3 region: CSVEGGDSTGELFF. In DNA form, the CDR3 reads TGCAGCGTTGAAGGGGGGGATAGCACCGGGGAGCTGTTTTTT.